The TCR beta chain under discussion was sequenced for a study of T cell repertoires in ileal Crohn's disease (dated by TCRdb to between 2017 and 2020). For context, the study as a whole: At the time of surgery, about a third of patients were active smokers, and the median duration of disease was 6.5 to 8.5 years. All patients had surgery for a complication: stricturing disease in 61% and penetrating disease in 39%. Roughly half of the patients were given postoperative therapy, with 15 to 20 on anti-TNF agents and roughly twelve on thiopurines. M6 samples consisted of neoterminal ileum biopsies collected during postoperative colonoscopy. TCR repertoire analysis was done in 57 Crohn's disease patients from a prospective multicentre cohort. The study ran alongside a multicentre cohort designed to identify predictors of early endoscopic recurrence after ileocolonic resection. A Rutgeerts score above i0 was used to define endoscopic postoperative recurrence. A total of some 170 mucosal samples from some 60 patients were sequenced, collected from several sites on the surgical specimen as well as at postoperative endoscopy.

The CDR3 goes from the cysteine to the phenylalanine over 13 residues. Left in the record is the CDR3 DNA by itself, 39 bases read in frame from the first base. CDR1 and CDR2 (SGHAT, FQNNGV) derive from the germline V gene. The germline ends are 14 bases apart after V is trimmed by 5 bases and J by 6 bases. As for this clone: Its antigen remains undetermined. The record has no base qualities; no much larger clone is one base away.

Roughly 550 nanograms of biopsy DNA per sample were submitted for commercial TCRB immunosequencing. Adaptive Biotechnology amplified the CDR3 regions from genomic DNA with a two-step multiplex PCR designed to control amplification bias. Primers covering every V and J gene segment were used in the first PCR, while barcodes and Illumina adapters were added in the second PCR. CDR3 libraries were sequenced using an Illumina instrument. Per the source publication's procedure: The analysis used both the pipelines supplied by the vendor and custom analysis of the raw data in R/Bioconductor with R version 3.3.0. Clonality, which ranges from 0 to 1, was calculated as the inverse of the normalised Shannon entropy across all productive clones. High-frequency clones were defined as the share of the repertoire occupied by the top 100 clones, with only clones passing a 95% confidence test being retained. Repertoire diversity was measured with the Simpson index, and overlap between samples was measured with the Morisita-Horn index. Entries here come from immuneACCESS through TCRdb and include only in-frame sequences with V and J called. Some clones fail to appear in such tables; in the studies checked, an unresolved V gene covers under half of the shortfall, and the cause of the remainder is unknown. D and trimming come from the DNA, and the V and J calls and clone size come from that table. The sample table shows around 300 clones, and more than 85% are seen once. The ten most abundant clones make up roughly 12% of the sample.

The label giving this sample's time point can be read as: neoterminal ileum biopsy at postoperative endoscopy, about 6 months after surgery. Adults with ileal or ileocolonic Crohn's disease and an indication for ileocolonic resection were eligible for inclusion. Whole ileal mucosal biopsies were kept frozen at -80 degrees C prior to DNA extraction. Genomic DNA was isolated from frozen whole biopsies using a TRizol-based method, and the DNA was quantified with a NanoDrop 2000 spectrophotometer. General findings and caveats noted by the study authors: Compared with CD4 T cells, sorted CD8 T cells held more high-frequency clones, which suggests that the mucosal expansions were mostly CD8. Only a subgroup of patients, of unstated size, had their mucosal CD4 and CD8 T cells sorted and sequenced. A significantly higher proportion of clonal expansions was observed in active smokers at surgery than in non-smokers (approximately 26% vs 17%, p=0.02). Endoscopic recurrence was linked to a higher percentage of high-frequency clones at surgery, and recurrence occurred in every patient whose clonality exceeded 26.8% (18/57). Postoperative endoscopy timing varied within the first year after surgery, with a median delay of approximately 6.3 months.

The sequence was collected from an adult with Crohn's disease. Sequenced input: ileal tissue. The chain uses TRBV11-2 and TRBJ2-7; the D region possibly corresponds to TRBD1 (6 bases align). The encoded CDR3 is CASSPDYRAEQYF. The nucleotide sequence reads as follows: TGTGCCAGCAGCCCGGATTACAGGGCCGAGCAGTACTTC.